This T cell receptor (beta chain) was sequenced during a study of CD8 T cells in Susac syndrome. At the level of the study: When blood was drawn, patients with Susac syndrome were on intravenous immunoglobulin alone, on corticosteroids, or therapy-naive.

Sequencing of TCR beta was performed on blood CD8+ T cells and on blood CD4+ T cells. The recently defined diagnostic criteria for definite or probable disease were met by the Susac syndrome patients. It was with random hexamers that about 0.45 to 1 ug RNA was reverse transcribed. TCR beta CDR3 was amplified by immunoSEQ covering 54 Vbeta and 13 Jbeta. TCRdb reprocessed the immunoSEQ multiplex PCR reads with MiXCR, giving one entry per CDR3 protein. Counted here are around 170,000 distinct CDR3 sequences, 90% to 97% occurring once; the ten biggest clones make up around 0.096%. The germline V gene has CDR1 MDHEN and CDR2 SYDVKM. This CDR3 contains 13 residues. Trimming left V 3 bases short and J 4 bases short, with 9 bases between.

The chain has TRBV28 and TRBJ1-2, with D perhaps TRBD1 (5 bases). Sequencing input: CD4+ T cells from PBMCs. This receptor was obtained from a human donor with Susac syndrome. The CDR3 DNA is TGTGCCAGCAGTTTTCAGGGTTCCTATGGCTACACCTTC. Translation: CASSFQGSYGYTF.